The rows below give T cell receptor beta chains drawn from one sample of a study of regulatory T cells in long-lasting Graves disease. One entry per CDR3 protein results from TCRdb running MiXCR on the multiplex PCR reads. The sample includes fewer than 550,000 distinct CDR3 sequences, roughly 15% seen only once; the top ten take 23%. The same data also contributed to another study, on T cells in Graves' hyperthyroidism and ophthalmopathy.

Sequences were derived from peripheral blood mononuclear cells (PBMCs), sampled at new diagnosis, from a patient treated with antithyroid drugs. These receptors all come from a woman under 30 with Graves disease. Both conserved end residues are part of each CDR3. Each record gives: V gene, CDR3 protein.

TRBV30	CAWRGMGGWSEQYF
TRBV20-1	CSARIETQYF
TRBV4-2	CASSPGLAGGDTQYF
TRBV20-1	CSAQHLGTGGYEQFF
TRBV18	CASSPSSGSYNEQFF
TRBV28	CASSFTSGRLETQYF
TRBV28	CASSLNPAKTQYF
TRBV29-1	CSVEWGGRSQETQYF
TRBV28	CASRGETQYF
TRBV6-1	CASSPGQDSYNEQFF
TRBV7-9	CASSLSPRAEQFF
TRBV15	CATSRDRQPLHF
TRBV10-3	CAIAGLQNYEQYF
TRBV4-1	CASSHGDTAGYGYTF
TRBV10-3	CAISESVRGRQETQYF
TRBV3-1	CASSQGSDTQYF
TRBV20-1	CSARDGTSAYMDTQYF
TRBV24-1	CATSDLLETQYF
TRBV28	CASRGTQLDYEQYF
TRBV28	CASSRRTSGKYEQYF
TRBV2	CASSGSRETQYF
TRBV20-1	CSARDGTVSLGYTF
TRBV12-3/TRBV12-4	CASSIGSGGYEQYF
TRBV30	CAWRTSGAGEQYF
TRBV28	CASSPGVSVYGYTF
TRBV5-1	CASSLFPTSGSAYEQYF
TRBV12-3/TRBV12-4	CASREELYNEQFF
TRBV18	CASSPQGSSAISYEQYF
TRBV3-1	CASSNPPLGGVVSYNEQFF
TRBV6-9	CASSYNLAGAHEQFF
TRBV4-1	CASSQGLSQRGQPQHF
TRBV7-2	CASSPPGRLNTEAFF
TRBV30	CAWSASMRELFF
TRBV19	CASSILVGSNTGELFF
TRBV30	CAWSVPGRAAYNSPLHF
TRBV6-5	CASSYLSSSYNEQFF
TRBV11-3	CASREAGAAKNIQYF
TRBV28	CASSTLGNTGTQYEQYF
TRBV29-1	CSVDKAEYYGYTF
TRBV28	CASSLWEGEQYF
TRBV5-1	CASSFTRGASGELFF
TRBV19	CASSTTPPYHYNEQFF
TRBV14	CASSQAGTGFRTEAFF
TRBV13	CASSPREWGYNEQFF